Listed below are T cell receptor beta chains from one sample, sequenced in a study of tumor and adjacent non-tumor tissue in lung cancer. TCRdb ran MiXCR on the multiplex PCR reads and lists one entry per CDR3 protein. The profile shows nearly 50,000 distinct CDR3 sequences, 64% of them singletons. Specimen: distant non-tumor lung tissue. Receptor source: a woman aged 70 to 79 with non-small cell lung cancer. The CDR3 runs from the conserved cysteine through the conserved F or W. The order of the fields is D gene, CDR3 length, J gene, clone size, V gene, CDR3 protein, CDR3 DNA. D genes are given only for firm matches. Only some rows state a clone size, as once, few, many or a class for expanded clones.

D: TRBD2; length: 14; J: TRBJ2-7; size: -; V: TRBV28; CDR3: CASSLAGDPYEQYF; DNA: TGTGCCAGTAGCCTAGCGGGAGATCCTTACGAGCAGTACTTC
D: -; length: 15; J: TRBJ2-7; size: -; V: TRBV11-1; CDR3: CASSNVRRSSYERYF; DNA: TGTGCCAGCAGCAATGTGCGGAGGTCCTCCTACGAGCGGTACTTC
D: TRBD2; length: 15; J: TRBJ2-7; size: many; V: TRBV4-1; CDR3: CASSLVPRERYEQYF; DNA: TGCGCCAGCAGCCTCGTCCCGCGGGAGAGGTACGAGCAGTACTTC
D: TRBD1; length: 14; J: TRBJ1-1; size: many; V: TRBV5-1; CDR3: CASSLSGQGMEAFF; DNA: TGCGCCAGCAGCTTGTCCGGACAGGGGATGGAAGCTTTCTTT
D: -; length: 12; J: TRBJ2-7; size: -; V: TRBV11-2; CDR3: CDSSLTQDEQYF; DNA: TGTGACAGCAGCTTAACCCAGGACGAGCAGTACTTC
D: TRBD1; length: 13; J: TRBJ2-2; size: many; V: TRBV12-3/TRBV12-4; CDR3: CASRGTGVGELFF; DNA: TGTGCCAGCAGAGGGACAGGGGTTGGGGAGCTGTTTTTT
D: -; length: 11; J: TRBJ1-1; size: many; V: TRBV30; CDR3: CAWIRRTEAFF; DNA: TGTGCCTGGATTCGGCGCACTGAAGCTTTCTTT
D: -; length: 17; J: TRBJ2-1; size: -; V: TRBV12-3/TRBV12-4; CDR3: CASSRLKRLPTNTEQFF; DNA: TGTGCCAGCAGCCGGCTTAAGAGACTACCAACCAACACTGAGCAGTTCTTC
D: TRBD1; length: 15; J: TRBJ1-5; size: -; V: TRBV29-1; CDR3: CSVEIDRGISDTQHF; DNA: TGCAGCGTTGAAATAGACAGGGGAATTTCAGATACGCAGCATTTT
D: -; length: 15; J: TRBJ2-1; size: -; V: TRBV9; CDR3: CASSPRGAVYNEQFF; DNA: TGTGCCAGCAGCCCCCGAGGGGCGGTCTACAATGAGCAGTTCTTC
D: -; length: 13; J: TRBJ2-1; size: -; V: TRBV19; CDR3: CASSISENNEQFF; DNA: TGTGCCAGTAGTATAAGCGAAAACAATGAGCAGTTCTTC
D: -; length: 14; J: TRBJ2-1; size: -; V: TRBV29-1; CDR3: CSVEPGFTYNELFF; DNA: TGTAGCGTCGAGCCTGGTTTTACCTACAATGAGCTGTTCTTC
D: TRBD2; length: 14; J: TRBJ2-2; size: -; V: TRBV10-1; CDR3: CTSSVAGVAGELLF; DNA: TGCACCAGCAGCGTAGCGGGAGTCGCCGGGGAGCTACTTTTT